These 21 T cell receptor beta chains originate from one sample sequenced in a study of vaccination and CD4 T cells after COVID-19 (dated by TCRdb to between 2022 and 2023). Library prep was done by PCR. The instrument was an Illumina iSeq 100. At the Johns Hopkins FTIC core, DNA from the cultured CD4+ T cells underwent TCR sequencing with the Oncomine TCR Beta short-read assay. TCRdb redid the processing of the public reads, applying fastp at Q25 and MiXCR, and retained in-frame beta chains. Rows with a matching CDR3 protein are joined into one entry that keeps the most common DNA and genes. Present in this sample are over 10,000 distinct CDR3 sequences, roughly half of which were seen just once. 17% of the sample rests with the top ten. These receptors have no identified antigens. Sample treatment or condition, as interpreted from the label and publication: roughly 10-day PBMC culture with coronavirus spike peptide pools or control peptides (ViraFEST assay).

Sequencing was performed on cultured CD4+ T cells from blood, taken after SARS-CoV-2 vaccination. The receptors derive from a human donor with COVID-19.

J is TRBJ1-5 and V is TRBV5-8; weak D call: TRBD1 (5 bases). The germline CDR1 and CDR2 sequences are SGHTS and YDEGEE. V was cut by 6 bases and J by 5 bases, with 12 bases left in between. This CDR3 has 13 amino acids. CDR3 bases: TGTGCCAGCAACACTCAGGGTTATCAGCCCCAGCATTTT. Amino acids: CASNTQGYQPQHF.

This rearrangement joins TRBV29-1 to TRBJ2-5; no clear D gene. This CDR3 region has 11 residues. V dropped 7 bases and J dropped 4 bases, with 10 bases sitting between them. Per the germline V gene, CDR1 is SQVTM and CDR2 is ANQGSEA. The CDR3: CSARMGETQYF. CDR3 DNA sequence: TGCAGCGCTCGGATGGGAGAGACCCAGTACTTC.

Written as DNA, the CDR3 is TGTGCCGGTACCTTAGCGGGCCAAGAGACCCAGTACTTC. It codes for CAGTLAGQETQYF. V and J are TRBV7-9 and TRBJ2-5; TRBD2 matches at 7 bases. The germline V gene has CDR1 SEHNR and CDR2 FQNEAQ (reference sequence). CDR3 length: 13 residues. Unmatched junction bases numbered 7, after V lost 11 bases and J lost 1 base.

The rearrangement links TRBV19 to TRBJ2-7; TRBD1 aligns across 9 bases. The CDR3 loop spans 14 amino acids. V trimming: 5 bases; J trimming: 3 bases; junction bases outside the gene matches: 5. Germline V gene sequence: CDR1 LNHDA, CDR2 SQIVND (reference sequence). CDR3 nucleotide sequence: TGTGCCAGTAGTGAACAGGGGGCAGGCTACGAGCAGTACTTC. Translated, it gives CASSEQGAGYEQYF. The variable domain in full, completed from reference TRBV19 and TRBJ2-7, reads DGGITQSPKYLFRKEGQNVTLSCEQNLNHDAMYWYRQDPGQGLRLIYYSQIVNDFQKGDIAEGYSVSREKKESFPLTVTSAQKNPTAFYLCASSEQGAGYEQYFGPGTRLTVT.

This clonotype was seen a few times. CDR3 amino acids: CASSDRNYGYTF. Written as DNA, the CDR3 is TGTGCCAGCAGTGACAGGAACTATGGCTACACCTTC. The chain couples TRBV6-1 to TRBJ1-2; D unclear. Between the trimmed V and J ends, which lost 3 bases and 2 bases, there was a span of 4 bases. Germline CDR1 MNHNS, CDR2 SASEGT. The CDR3 spans 12 residues.

CDR3 loop: CASSPPGGVAGTQYF. The CDR3 coding sequence is TGTGCCAGCAGCCCTCCGGGTGGGGTTGCTGGGACCCAGTACTTC. This chain connects TRBV6-1 to TRBJ2-5, with D uncertain. Trimming removed 6 bases from V and 7 bases from J, with 21 bases in between. CDR3 size: 15 residues. The germline V gene has CDR1 MNHNS and CDR2 SASEGT.

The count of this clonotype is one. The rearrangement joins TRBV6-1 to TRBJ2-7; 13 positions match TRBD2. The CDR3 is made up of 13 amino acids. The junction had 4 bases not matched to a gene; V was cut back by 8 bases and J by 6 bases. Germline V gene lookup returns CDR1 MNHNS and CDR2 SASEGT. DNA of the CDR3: TGTGCCAGCGGACTAGCGGGGGCTGGCGAGCAGTACTTC. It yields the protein CASGLAGAGEQYF.

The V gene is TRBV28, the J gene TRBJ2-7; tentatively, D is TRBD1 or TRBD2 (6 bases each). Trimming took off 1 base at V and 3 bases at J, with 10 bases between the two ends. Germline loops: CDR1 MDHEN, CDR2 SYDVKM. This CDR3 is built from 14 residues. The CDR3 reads CASSLYREVYEQYF. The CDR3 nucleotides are TGTGCCAGCAGTTTATACAGGGAGGTCTACGAGCAGTACTTC.

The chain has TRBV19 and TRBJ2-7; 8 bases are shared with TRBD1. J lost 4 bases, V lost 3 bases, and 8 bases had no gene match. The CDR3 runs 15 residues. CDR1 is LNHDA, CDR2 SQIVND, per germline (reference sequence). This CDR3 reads CASSMDGRGPYEQYF. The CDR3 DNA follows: TGTGCCAGTAGTATGGATGGCAGGGGGCCTTACGAGCAGTACTTC.

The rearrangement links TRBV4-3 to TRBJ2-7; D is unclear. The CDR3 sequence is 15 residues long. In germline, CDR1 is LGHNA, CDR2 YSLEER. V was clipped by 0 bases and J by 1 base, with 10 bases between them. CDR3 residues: CASSQDFYSSYEQYF. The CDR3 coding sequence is TGCGCCAGCAGCCAAGATTTCTACAGTTCCTACGAGCAGTACTTC.

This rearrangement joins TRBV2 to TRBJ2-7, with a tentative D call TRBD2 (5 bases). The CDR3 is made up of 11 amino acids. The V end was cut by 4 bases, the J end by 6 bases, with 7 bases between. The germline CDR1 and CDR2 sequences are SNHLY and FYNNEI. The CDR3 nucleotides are TGTGCCAGCAGTGTAGAGGGCGAGCAGTACTTC. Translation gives CASSVEGEQYF.

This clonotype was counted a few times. The CDR3 reads CASSDGSAGTEAFF. CDR3 sequence (DNA): TGCGCCAGCAGTGATGGGTCCGCGGGCACTGAAGCTTTCTTT. V and J are TRBV10-1 and TRBJ1-1; D call uncertain. V was pared by 3 bases and J by 4 bases, with 12 bases between. CDR1 and CDR2 from the germline V gene are WNHNN and SYGVQD (reference sequence). This CDR3 is 14 amino acids long.

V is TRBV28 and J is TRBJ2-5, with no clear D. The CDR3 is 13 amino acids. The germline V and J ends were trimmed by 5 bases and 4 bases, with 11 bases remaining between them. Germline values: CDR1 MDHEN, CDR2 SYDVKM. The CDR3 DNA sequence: TGTGCCAGCAGTGTCCGCGTCCCAGAGACCCAGTACTTC. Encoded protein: CASSVRVPETQYF.

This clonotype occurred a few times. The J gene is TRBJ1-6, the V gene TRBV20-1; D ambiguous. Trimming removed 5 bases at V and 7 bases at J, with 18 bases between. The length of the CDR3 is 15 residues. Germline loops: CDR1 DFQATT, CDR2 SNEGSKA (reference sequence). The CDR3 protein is CSAGPPGMGNSPLHF. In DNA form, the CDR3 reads TGCAGTGCTGGACCTCCGGGTATGGGAAATTCACCCCTCCACTTT.

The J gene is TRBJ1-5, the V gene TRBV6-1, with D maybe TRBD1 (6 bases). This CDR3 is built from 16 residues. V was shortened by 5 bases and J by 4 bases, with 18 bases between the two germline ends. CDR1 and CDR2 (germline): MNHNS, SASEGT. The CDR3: CASSQYRVRSNQPQHF. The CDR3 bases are TGTGCCAGCAGTCAGTACAGGGTCCGTAGTAATCAGCCCCAGCATTTT.

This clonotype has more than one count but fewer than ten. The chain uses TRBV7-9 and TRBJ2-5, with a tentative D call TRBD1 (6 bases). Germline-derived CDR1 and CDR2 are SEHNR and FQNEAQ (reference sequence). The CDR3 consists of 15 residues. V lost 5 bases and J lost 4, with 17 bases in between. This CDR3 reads CASSPHQGNGETQYF. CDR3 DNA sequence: TGTGCCAGCAGCCCTCACCAGGGGAACGGAGAGACCCAGTACTTC.

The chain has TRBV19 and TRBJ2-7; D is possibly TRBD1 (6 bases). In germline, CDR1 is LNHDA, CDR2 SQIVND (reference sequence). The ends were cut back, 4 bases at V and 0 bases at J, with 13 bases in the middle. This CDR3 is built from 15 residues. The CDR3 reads CASSTAAGVSYEQYF. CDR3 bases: TGTGCCAGTAGTACCGCAGCAGGGGTCTCCTACGAGCAGTACTTC.

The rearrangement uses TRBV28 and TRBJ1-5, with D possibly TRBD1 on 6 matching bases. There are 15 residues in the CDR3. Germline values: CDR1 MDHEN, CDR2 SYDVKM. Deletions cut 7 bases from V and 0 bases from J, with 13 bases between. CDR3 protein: CASIEEGGSNQPQHF. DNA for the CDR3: TGTGCCAGCATTGAGGAGGGGGGTAGCAATCAGCCCCAGCATTTT.

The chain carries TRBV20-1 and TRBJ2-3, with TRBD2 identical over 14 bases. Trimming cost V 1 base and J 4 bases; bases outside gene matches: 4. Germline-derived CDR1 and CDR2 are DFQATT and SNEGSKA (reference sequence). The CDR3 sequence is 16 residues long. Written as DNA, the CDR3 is TGCAGTGCTAGAGGGAGACTAGCGGGGGGGGCAGATACGCAGTATTTT. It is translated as CSARGRLAGGADTQYF.

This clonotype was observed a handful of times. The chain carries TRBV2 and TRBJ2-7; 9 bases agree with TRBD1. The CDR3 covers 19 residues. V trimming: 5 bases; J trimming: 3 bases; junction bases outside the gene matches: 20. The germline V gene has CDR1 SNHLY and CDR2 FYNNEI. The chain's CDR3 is CASSYSGTGPHLIRYEQYF. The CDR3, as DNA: TGTGCCAGCAGTTACTCCGGGACAGGGCCTCATCTCATTCGCTACGAGCAGTACTTC. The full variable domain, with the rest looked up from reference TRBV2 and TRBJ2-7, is EPEVTQTPSHQVTQMGQEVILRCVPISNHLYFYWYRQILGQKVEFLVSFYNNEISEKSEIFDDQFSVERPDGSNFTLKIRSTKLEDSAMYFCASSYSGTGPHLIRYEQYFGPGTRLTVT.

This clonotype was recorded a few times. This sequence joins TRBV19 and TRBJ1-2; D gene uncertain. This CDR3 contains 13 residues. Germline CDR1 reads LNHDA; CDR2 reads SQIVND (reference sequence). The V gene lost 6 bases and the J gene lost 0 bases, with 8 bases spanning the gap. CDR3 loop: CASRTATNYGYTF. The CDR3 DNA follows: TGTGCCAGTAGAACAGCTACTAACTATGGCTACACCTTC.